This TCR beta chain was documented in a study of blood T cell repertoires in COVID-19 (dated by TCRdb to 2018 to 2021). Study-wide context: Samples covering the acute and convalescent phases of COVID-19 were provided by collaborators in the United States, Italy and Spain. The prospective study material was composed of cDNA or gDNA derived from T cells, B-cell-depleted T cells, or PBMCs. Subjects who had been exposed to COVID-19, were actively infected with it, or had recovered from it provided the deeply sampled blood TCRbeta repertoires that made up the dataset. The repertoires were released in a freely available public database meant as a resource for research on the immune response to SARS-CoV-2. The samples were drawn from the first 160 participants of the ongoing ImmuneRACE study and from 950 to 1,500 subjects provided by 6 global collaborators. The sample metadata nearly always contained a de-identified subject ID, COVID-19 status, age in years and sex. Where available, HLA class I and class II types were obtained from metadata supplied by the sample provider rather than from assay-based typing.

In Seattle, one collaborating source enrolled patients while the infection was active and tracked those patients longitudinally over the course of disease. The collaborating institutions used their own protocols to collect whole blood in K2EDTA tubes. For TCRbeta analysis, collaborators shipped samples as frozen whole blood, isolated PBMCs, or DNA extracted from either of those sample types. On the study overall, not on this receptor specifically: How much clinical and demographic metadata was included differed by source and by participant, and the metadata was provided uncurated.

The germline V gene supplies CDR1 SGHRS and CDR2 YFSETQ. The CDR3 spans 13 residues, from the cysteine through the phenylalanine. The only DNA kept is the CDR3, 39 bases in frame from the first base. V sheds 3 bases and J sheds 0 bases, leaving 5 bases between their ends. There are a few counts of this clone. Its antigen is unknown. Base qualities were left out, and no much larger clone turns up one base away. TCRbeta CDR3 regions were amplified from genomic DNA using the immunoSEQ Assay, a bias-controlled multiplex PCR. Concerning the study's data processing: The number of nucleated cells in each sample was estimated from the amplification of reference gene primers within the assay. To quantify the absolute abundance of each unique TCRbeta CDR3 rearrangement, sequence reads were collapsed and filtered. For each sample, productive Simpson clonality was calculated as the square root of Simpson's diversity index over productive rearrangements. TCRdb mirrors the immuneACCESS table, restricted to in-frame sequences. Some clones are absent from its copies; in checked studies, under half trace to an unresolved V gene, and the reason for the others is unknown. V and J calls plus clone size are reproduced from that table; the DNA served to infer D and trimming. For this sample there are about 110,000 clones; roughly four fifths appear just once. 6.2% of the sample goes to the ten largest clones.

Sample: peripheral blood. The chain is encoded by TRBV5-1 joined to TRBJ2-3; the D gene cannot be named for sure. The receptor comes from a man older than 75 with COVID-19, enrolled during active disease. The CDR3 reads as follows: CASSSYSTDTQYF. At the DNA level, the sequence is TGCGCCAGCAGCTCGTATAGCACAGATACGCAGTATTTT.